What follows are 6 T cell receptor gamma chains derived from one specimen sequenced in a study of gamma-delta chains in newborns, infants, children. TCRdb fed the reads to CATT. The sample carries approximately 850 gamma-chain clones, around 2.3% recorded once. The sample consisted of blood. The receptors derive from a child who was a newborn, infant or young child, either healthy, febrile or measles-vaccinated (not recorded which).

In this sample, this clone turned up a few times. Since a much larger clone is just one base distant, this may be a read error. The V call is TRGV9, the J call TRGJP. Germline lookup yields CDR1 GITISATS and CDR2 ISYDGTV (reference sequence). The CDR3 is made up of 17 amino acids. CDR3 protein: CALWEVTQELGKKIEVF. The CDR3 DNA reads TGTGCCTTGTGGGAGGTGACCCAAGAGTTGGGCAAAAAAATCGAGGTATTT.

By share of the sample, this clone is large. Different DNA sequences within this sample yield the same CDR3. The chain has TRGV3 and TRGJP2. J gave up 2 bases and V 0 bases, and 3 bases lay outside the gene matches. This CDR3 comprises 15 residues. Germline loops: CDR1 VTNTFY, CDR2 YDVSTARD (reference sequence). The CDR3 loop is CATWDRPSSDWIKTF. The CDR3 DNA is TGTGCCACCTGGGACAGGCCAAGTAGTGATTGGATCAAGACGTTT.

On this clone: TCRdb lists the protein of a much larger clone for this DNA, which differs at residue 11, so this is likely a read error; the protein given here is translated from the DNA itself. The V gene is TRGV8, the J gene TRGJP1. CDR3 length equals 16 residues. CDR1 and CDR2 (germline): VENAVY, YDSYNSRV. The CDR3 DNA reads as TGTGCCACCTGGGATAGGTGGGAGACCACTGATTGGTTCAAGATATTT. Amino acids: CATWDRWETTDWFKIF.

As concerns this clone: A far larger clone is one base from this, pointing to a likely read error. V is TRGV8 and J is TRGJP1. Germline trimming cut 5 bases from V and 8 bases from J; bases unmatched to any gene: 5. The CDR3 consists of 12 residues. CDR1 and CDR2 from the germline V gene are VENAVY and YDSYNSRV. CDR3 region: CATWGLGWFKIF. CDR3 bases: TGTGCCACCTGGGGCCTCGGTTGGTTCAAGATATTT.

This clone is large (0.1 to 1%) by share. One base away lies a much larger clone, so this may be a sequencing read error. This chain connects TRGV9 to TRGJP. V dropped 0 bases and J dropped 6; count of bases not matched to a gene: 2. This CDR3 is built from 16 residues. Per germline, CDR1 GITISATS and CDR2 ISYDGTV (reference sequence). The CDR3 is CALWEVPELGKKIKVF. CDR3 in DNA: TGTGCCTTGTGGGAGGTGCCAGAGTTGGGCAAAAAAATCAAGGTATTT.

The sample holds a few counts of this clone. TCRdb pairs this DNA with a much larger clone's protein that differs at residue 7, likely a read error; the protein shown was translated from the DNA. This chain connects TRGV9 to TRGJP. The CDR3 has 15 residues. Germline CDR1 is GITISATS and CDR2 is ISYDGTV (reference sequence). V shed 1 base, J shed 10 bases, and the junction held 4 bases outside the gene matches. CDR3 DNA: TGTGCCTTGTGGGAGGTTTGTTTGGGCAAAAAAATCAAGGTATTT. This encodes CALWEVCLGKKIKVF.